A single sample gave rise to the 7 T cell receptor beta chains below, sequenced in a study of blood T cell repertoires in COVID-19. Clones were sequenced by immunoSEQ multiplex PCR, and TCRdb holds only the in-frame ones, with some missing. The table lists nearly 35,000 clones, roughly 85% of them singletons. The sample taken for sequencing was peripheral blood. Source of these receptors: a human donor with acute or convalescent COVID-19. The donor label of this sample is uncertain.

The chain combines TRBV7-9 with TRBJ2-3; 10 nucleotides match TRBD2. V lost 5 bases, J lost 4 bases, and 18 bases stayed unmatched. The V gene's germline CDR1 is SEHNR and CDR2 FQNEAQ (reference sequence). The CDR3 extends over 19 amino acids. CDR3 DNA: TGTGCCAGCAGCGCCTCAGAAGGTGGAGCGGGGGGGCGGGCAGATACGCAGTATTTT. Translation: CASSASEGGAGGRADTQYF.

The CDR3, as DNA: TGTGCCAGCAGGCTGACCGGGGGGGGTAGCACTGAAGCTTTCTTT. Residues: CASRLTGGGSTEAFF. The chain couples TRBV27 to TRBJ1-1; tentatively, D is TRBD1 (5 bases). The V gene lost 6 bases and the J gene lost 4 bases, with 18 bases spanning the gap. Germline-derived CDR1 and CDR2 are MNHEY and SMNVEV (reference sequence). The CDR3 has 15 amino acids.

The rearrangement uses TRBV30 and TRBJ1-3, with no clear D. Germline CDR1 and CDR2: GTSNPN and SVGIG (reference sequence). Trimming stripped 0 bases from V and 2 bases from J, with 17 bases between. The CDR3 has 17 residues. As DNA, the CDR3 is TGTGCCTGGAGTGTACTGGGGTCGGGAGTTGCTGGAAACACCATATATTTT. Protein product: CAWSVLGSGVAGNTIYF.

This chain uses TRBV3-1 (or the pseudogene TRBV3-2) with TRBJ2-3, with D possibly TRBD2 on 5 matching bases. The V end lost 2 bases, the J end lost 6 bases, and 9 bases lay between the germline ends. This CDR3 has 13 amino acids. The germline gives CDR1 LGHDT, CDR2 YNNKEL (reference sequence). The CDR3 nucleotides are TGTGCCAGCAGCCAATGGACTGGGGATACGCAGTATTTT. This codes for CASSQWTGDTQYF.

The rearrangement uses TRBV6-2 or TRBV6-3 and TRBJ1-2, with 7 positions matching TRBD1. This CDR3 comprises 15 residues. CDR1 is MNHEY and CDR2 is SVGEGT in the germline V gene. V shed 2 bases and J 2 bases; nucleotides not matched to a gene: 5. DNA of the CDR3: TGTGCCAGCAGTTACCTGACAGGGCCCAACTATGGCTACACCTTC. Translation: CASSYLTGPNYGYTF.

The chain joins TRBV3-1 (or the pseudogene TRBV3-2) to TRBJ1-6; D unclear. The CDR3 covers 14 residues. Germline V gene data show CDR1 as LGHDT and CDR2 as YNNKEL (reference sequence). Trimming removed 4 bases at V and 3 bases at J, with 7 bases between. Here the CDR3 DNA reads TGTGCCAGCAGCCCTCCGGGCTATAATTCACCCCTCCACTTT. As protein: CASSPPGYNSPLHF.

This clone has a handful of counts. The chain joins TRBV12-3 or TRBV12-4 to TRBJ1-1; TRBD1 might be the D (6 bases). This CDR3 has 13 residues. V lost 2 bases and J lost 8, with 12 bases in between. CDR3 sequence: CASSLQQGGEAFF. DNA of the CDR3: TGTGCCAGCAGTTTACAACAGGGAGGGGAAGCTTTCTTT.